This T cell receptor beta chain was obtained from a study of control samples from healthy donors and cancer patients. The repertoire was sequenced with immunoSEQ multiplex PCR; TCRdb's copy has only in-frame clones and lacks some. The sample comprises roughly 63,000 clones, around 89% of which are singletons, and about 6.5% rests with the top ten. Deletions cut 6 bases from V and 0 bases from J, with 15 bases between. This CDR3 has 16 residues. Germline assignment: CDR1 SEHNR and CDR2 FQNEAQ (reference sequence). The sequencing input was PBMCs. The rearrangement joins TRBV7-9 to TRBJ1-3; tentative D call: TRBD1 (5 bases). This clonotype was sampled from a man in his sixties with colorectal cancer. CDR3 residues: CASSNHGTDSGNTIYF. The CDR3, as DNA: TGTGCCAGCAGTAACCACGGGACGGACTCTGGAAACACCATATATTTT.